The 31 T cell receptor beta chains presented below share a single source sample, sequenced in a study of blood T cell repertoires in COVID-19. Only in-frame clones appear in the TCRdb table, and some are missing; sequencing was by immunoSEQ multiplex PCR. The profile shows over 200,000 clones, more than 75% of them singletons. The sample was peripheral blood. The receptors here all came from a woman between 35 and 50 years old who had recovered from COVID-19.

The genes are TRBV28 and TRBJ1-6; tentative D call: TRBD1 (6 bases). This CDR3 region has 15 residues. Deletions cut 5 bases from V and 3 bases from J, with 11 bases between. Germline V CDR1 and CDR2: MDHEN, SYDVKM. The CDR3 bases are TGTGCCAGCAGTCCGACGACAGGCTATAATTCACCCCTCCACTTT. Its protein product is CASSPTTGYNSPLHF.

V usage is TRBV5-6 and J usage is TRBJ2-6; 10 bases agree with TRBD2. Germline CDR1 SGHDT, CDR2 YYEEEE. The CDR3 spans 13 residues. V trimming: 0 bases; J trimming: 15 bases; junction bases outside the gene matches: 3. The CDR3 DNA reads TGTGCCAGCAGCTTGGCAGCGGGAGGGGGCCTGACTTTC. Protein sequence: CASSLAAGGGLTF.

This clone was observed a handful of times. The chain employs TRBV5-1 and TRBJ1-5; D might be TRBD1 (5 bases). The V gene lost 5 bases and the J gene lost 3 bases, with 9 bases spanning the gap. CDR1 and CDR2 (germline): SGHRS, YFSETQ. The CDR3 totals 13 residues. CDR3 DNA sequence: TGCGCCAGCAGGTGGGGGGACAATCAGCCCCAGCATTTT. Translated: CASRWGDNQPQHF.

Only a few counts were recorded for this clone. The J gene is TRBJ2-2, the V gene TRBV2, with TRBD1 as a possible D gene (6 bases). The ends were cut back, 6 bases at V and 2 bases at J, with 16 bases in the middle. Germline V lookup: CDR1 SNHLY, CDR2 FYNNEI. There are 16 residues in the CDR3. The CDR3 DNA sequence: TGTGCCAGCAGCCCTACCCCGACAGGCAACACCGGGGAGCTGTTTTTT. Its translation is CASSPTPTGNTGELFF.

The chain recombines TRBV7-2 with TRBJ2-7; 7 bases fit TRBD2. This CDR3 region has 16 residues. The V segment lost 8 bases and the J segment 1 base; nucleotides outside the gene matches: 14. The V gene's germline CDR1 is SGHTA and CDR2 FQGNSA. CDR3 protein: CASGPRAGVISYEQYV. The CDR3 region has the DNA TGTGCCAGCGGCCCTAGGGCGGGAGTTATATCCTACGAGCAGTACGTC.

As for this clone: Other DNA sequences in this sample translate to the same CDR3. The gene calls are TRBV19 and TRBJ1-1, with D possibly being TRBD1 (5 bases). Trimming left V 1 base short and J 4 bases short, with 10 bases between. The CDR3 sequence is 14 residues long. CDR1 is LNHDA, CDR2 SQIVND, per germline (reference sequence). This chain's CDR3 is CASSIVGGSTEAFF. In nucleotides, the CDR3 is TGTGCCAGTAGTATAGTCGGGGGAAGCACTGAAGCTTTCTTT. Drawing the rest from reference TRBV19 and TRBJ1-1, the complete variable domain is DGGITQSPKYLFRKEGQNVTLSCEQNLNHDAMYWYRQDPGQGLRLIYYSQIVNDFQKGDIAEGYSVSREKKESFPLTVTSAQKNPTAFYLCASSIVGGSTEAFFGQGTRLTVV.

V gene TRBV7-9 combines with J gene TRBJ1-1, with a tentative D call TRBD1 (5 bases). Trimming removed 5 bases from V and 4 bases from J, with 8 bases in between. CDR3 length equals 12 residues. Germline V gives CDR1 SEHNR, CDR2 FQNEAQ (reference sequence). The DNA for the CDR3 is TGTGCCAGCAGCCCCAGGGCCACTGAAGCTTTCTTT. Encoded protein: CASSPRATEAFF.

This clone showed up just once. The gene calls are TRBV11-1 and TRBJ2-1; the match to TRBD2 covers 8 bases. V was clipped by 5 bases and J by 8 bases; unmatched bases: 11. This CDR3 comprises 15 residues. Germline V gives CDR1 SGHAT, CDR2 FQDESV (reference sequence). The CDR3 nucleotides read TGTGCCAGCAGCCTGGGACTAGTGGTGAACCATGAGCAGTTCTTC. This sequence encodes CASSLGLVVNHEQFF.

This clone was counted a single time. The chain combines TRBV5-1 with TRBJ1-1; tentatively, D is TRBD1 (5 bases). The germline V gene encodes CDR1 SGHRS and CDR2 YFSETQ. The CDR3 is made up of 14 amino acids. The V end lost 9 bases, the J end lost 1 base, and 16 bases lay between the germline ends. The CDR3 bases are TGCGCCACCACACAACCGGGGGAGAACACTGAAGCTTTCTTT. Its translation: CATTQPGENTEAFF.

This clone was counted a single time. The J gene is TRBJ1-5, the V gene TRBV10-3; perhaps TRBD1 as D (6 bases). This CDR3 region has 14 residues. Deletions cut 9 bases from V and 2 bases from J, with 14 bases between. CDR1 and CDR2 from the germline V gene are ENHRY and SYGVKD. The chain's CDR3 is CAIWGGQRNQPQHF. The CDR3 bases are TGTGCCATTTGGGGGGGGCAGCGCAATCAGCCCCAGCATTTT.

The sample holds a few counts of this clone. The J gene is TRBJ2-4, the V gene TRBV7-2; 14 bases agree with TRBD2. V lost 3 bases and J lost 5; bases outside the gene matches: 9. Germline V lookup: CDR1 SGHTA, CDR2 FQGNSA. The CDR3 is 18 residues long. The CDR3 loop is CASSLGPPGLAGENIQYF. The CDR3 nucleotides are TGTGCCAGCAGCTTGGGACCTCCGGGACTAGCGGGGGAAAACATTCAGTACTTC.

The chain links TRBV5-4 to TRBJ2-3, with 8 bases that match TRBD1. The J segment lost 4 bases and the V segment lost 2 bases, leaving 6 bases of the junction unmatched. CDR1 and CDR2 from the germline V gene are SGHNT and YYREEE (reference sequence). This CDR3 has 15 amino acids. CDR3 sequence reads: CASSLAGGAADTQYF. The DNA of the CDR3 is TGTGCCAGCAGCTTAGCAGGGGGCGCCGCAGATACGCAGTATTTT.

V and J are TRBV30 and TRBJ2-1, with 9 bases lining up with TRBD2. The junction had 9 bases not matched to a gene; V was cut back by 0 bases and J by 6 bases. Germline V CDR1 and CDR2: GTSNPN, SVGIG (reference sequence). The length of the CDR3 is 16 residues. CDR3 nucleotide sequence: TGTGCCTGGAGTGTAGGGGCTAGCGGGATCCCCAATGAGCAGTTCTTC. Protein: CAWSVGASGIPNEQFF.

The chain recombines TRBV7-2 with TRBJ1-2; 12 bases are a match to TRBD1. V was clipped by 5 bases and J by 7 bases; unmatched bases: 8. This CDR3 is 15 amino acids long. Germline lookup yields CDR1 SGHTA and CDR2 FQGNSA. CDR3 bases: TGTGCCAGCAGCCGTTCGGGACAGGGGGCGTCTGGCTACACCTTC. It is translated as CASSRSGQGASGYTF.

Note on this clone: This specimen includes other DNA sequences encoding the same CDR3. This sequence joins TRBV18 and TRBJ2-6; 8 nucleotides align to TRBD1. J was trimmed by 0 bases and V by 2 bases; bases with no gene match: 0. CDR3 length: 16 amino acids. Germline CDR1 KGHSH, CDR2 LQKENI. Here the CDR3 reads CASSPGTGSGANVLTF. The CDR3 DNA is TGTGCCAGCTCACCAGGGACAGGCTCTGGGGCCAACGTCCTGACTTTC.

This rearrangement joins TRBV6-6 to TRBJ2-7, with TRBD2 identical over 7 bases. After removal of 6 bases from V and 4 bases from J, the junction contained 6 bases not matched to a gene. Germline CDR1 MNHNY, CDR2 SVGAGI (reference sequence). The CDR3 extends over 13 amino acids. In DNA form, the CDR3 reads TGTGCCAGCAGCGGGGGGTTAGGGTACGAGCAGTACTTC. Translated, it gives CASSGGLGYEQYF.

J is TRBJ1-1 and V is TRBV29-1, with 7 nucleotides matching TRBD1. The ends lost 4 bases at V and 11 bases at J; junction bases unmatched: 4. The CDR3 spans 10 residues. From germline, CDR1 is SQVTM and CDR2 ANQGSEA. The CDR3 sequence is CSVGTGRAFF. In DNA, the CDR3 is TGCAGCGTTGGGACAGGCCGGGCTTTCTTT.

To note about this clone: The same CDR3 is also encoded by other DNA sequences in this sample. The V call is TRBV5-1, the J call TRBJ1-5; maybe TRBD1 (5 bases). The germline V and J ends were trimmed by 4 bases and 2 bases, with 10 bases remaining between them. Germline V gene sequence: CDR1 SGHRS, CDR2 YFSETQ. The CDR3 is made up of 14 amino acids. The CDR3 DNA follows: TGCGCCAGCAGCCCCGGGGGGGGCAATCAGCCCCAGCATTTT. Its translation: CASSPGGGNQPQHF.

V is TRBV5-1 and J is TRBJ2-1; the D gene is possibly TRBD1 (5 bases). CDR1 and CDR2 from the germline V gene are SGHRS and YFSETQ. The CDR3 totals 15 residues. Trimming stripped 4 bases from V and 6 bases from J, with 17 bases between. For the CDR3, the DNA is TGCGCCAGCAGCCAGCACCAACAGGTGGGCAATGAGCAGTTCTTC. It translates to CASSQHQQVGNEQFF. The whole variable domain, remainder taken from reference TRBV5-1 and TRBJ2-1, is KAGVTQTPRYLIKTRGQQVTLSCSPISGHRSVSWYQQTPGQGLQFLFEYFSETQRNKGNFPGRFSGRQFSNSRSEMNVSTLELGDSALYLCASSQHQQVGNEQFFGPGTRLTVL.

The chain is built from TRBV6-2 or TRBV6-3 and TRBJ1-1; 9 bases are shared with TRBD1. This CDR3 has 16 amino acids. Germline V gene lookup returns CDR1 MNHEY and CDR2 SVGEGT. Trimming cost V 6 bases and J 2 bases; bases outside gene matches: 10. The CDR3 nucleotides read TGTGCCAGCAGCTGGGGACAGGGCACACTCAACACTGAAGCTTTCTTT. This gives the protein CASSWGQGTLNTEAFF.

V usage is TRBV19 and J usage is TRBJ2-2, with 9 bases matching TRBD2. Germline CDR1 and CDR2: LNHDA and SQIVND (reference sequence). CDR3 size: 16 residues. The J segment lost 7 bases and the V segment lost 4 bases, leaving 10 bases of the junction unmatched. In DNA, the CDR3 is TGTGCCAGTAGTACCCCCCGGACTAGCGTGAGCGGGGAGCTGTTTTTT. It codes for CASSTPRTSVSGELFF.

The chain uses TRBV11-2 and TRBJ2-1, with 13 bases that match TRBD2. Germline V gene data show CDR1 as SGHAT and CDR2 as FQNNGV. Unmatched junction bases numbered 7, after V lost 5 bases and J lost 6 bases. The CDR3 has 16 residues. In nucleotides, the CDR3 is TGTGCCAGCAGCCCGTCGGGACTAGCGGGGACCAATGAGCAGTTCTTC. It encodes CASSPSGLAGTNEQFF.

This chain uses TRBV19 with TRBJ2-3; weak D call: TRBD2 (5 bases). Trimming removed 5 bases at V and 4 bases at J, with 16 bases between. The germline CDR1 and CDR2 sequences are LNHDA and SQIVND (reference sequence). This CDR3 contains 15 residues. The chain's CDR3 is CASSVASRRADTQYF. The CDR3 bases are TGTGCCAGTAGTGTGGCCTCCCGGCGGGCAGATACGCAGTATTTT.

J is TRBJ1-1 and V is TRBV30, with D possibly TRBD1 on 6 matching bases. CDR3 length: 14 residues. CDR1 is GTSNPN, CDR2 SVGIG, per germline (reference sequence). V was cut by 5 bases and J by 5 bases, with 18 bases left in between. The CDR3 DNA follows: TGTGCCTGGGGGGGCCGGCCAGGGCGGACTGAAGCTTTCTTT. It yields the protein CAWGGRPGRTEAFF.

V usage is TRBV11-2 and J usage is TRBJ2-4; D might be TRBD2 (7 bases). V was trimmed by 1 base and J by 1 base, leaving 14 bases between them. The CDR3 covers 17 residues. The germline gives CDR1 SGHAT, CDR2 FQNNGV. The CDR3 reads CASSLARGASAKNIQYF. Written as DNA, the CDR3 is TGTGCCAGCAGCTTAGCCCGGGGGGCCTCGGCCAAAAACATTCAGTACTTC.

Only one count was recorded for this clone. This chain links TRBV6-5 with TRBJ2-1; 7 bases align to TRBD1. The V gene's germline CDR1 is MNHEY and CDR2 SVGAGI. The CDR3 sequence is 14 residues long. J gave up 11 bases and V 2 bases, and 9 bases lay outside the gene matches. CDR3 nucleotides: TGTGCCAGCAGTTACCCCAACAGGGGTGGGCAGCAGTTCTTC. Protein: CASSYPNRGGQQFF.

The chain uses TRBV25-1 and TRBJ1-6; tentative D call: TRBD1 (6 bases). V lost 4 bases to trimming and J lost 10 bases, with 17 bases between them. Per the germline V gene, CDR1 is MGHDK and CDR2 is SYGVNS. The CDR3 sequence is 15 residues long. The CDR3 is CASSGSGGLGSPLHF. The CDR3 region has the DNA TGTGCCAGCAGTGGGTCGGGGGGCTTAGGATCACCCCTCCACTTT.

The chain recombines TRBV11-2 with TRBJ1-2; tentative D call: TRBD1 (6 bases). Germline-derived CDR1 and CDR2 are SGHAT and FQNNGV. Trimming removed 3 bases at V and 8 bases at J, with 22 bases between. This CDR3 comprises 16 residues. This chain's CDR3 is CASSLDPSGARGGYTF. The CDR3 DNA is TGTGCCAGCAGCTTGGACCCCTCAGGGGCCCGGGGAGGCTACACCTTC.

The chain links TRBV3-1 (or the pseudogene TRBV3-2) to TRBJ1-1, with a tentative D call TRBD1 (6 bases). Trimming took off 5 bases at V and 6 bases at J, with 25 bases between the two ends. Germline V gene sequence: CDR1 LGHDT, CDR2 YNNKEL (reference sequence). The CDR3 sequence is 17 residues long. The CDR3 loop is CASSGPRGGPSAAEAFF. CDR3 sequence (DNA): TGTGCCAGCAGCGGGCCCCGCGGGGGGCCCTCCGCGGCTGAAGCTTTCTTT.

This clone was counted a single time. The V gene is TRBV10-3, the J gene TRBJ1-1; possible D gene TRBD1, 6 bases. CDR1 is ENHRY and CDR2 is SYGVKD in the germline V gene. This CDR3 region has 14 residues. V was shortened by 0 bases and J by 3 bases, with 8 bases between the two germline ends. CDR3 sequence (DNA): TGTGCCATCAGTGAGTCGGGGGCCCACACTGAAGCTTTCTTT. This translates into CAISESGAHTEAFF.

This chain uses TRBV4-1 with TRBJ2-7; 13 bases agree with TRBD2. V lost 2 bases to trimming and J lost 2 bases; unmatched junction nucleotides: 6. The CDR3 consists of 17 residues. CDR1 is MGHRA and CDR2 is YSYEKL in the germline V gene. CDR3 sequence (DNA): TGCGCCAGCAGCCAATCCTTACTAGCGGGAGGGACCTACGAGCAGTACTTC. Translating gives CASSQSLLAGGTYEQYF.